These T cell receptor beta chains were read from a single sample in a study of blood T cell repertoires in COVID-19. Assay used: immunoSEQ multiplex PCR; TCRdb lists only in-frame clones, some missing. This table holds 250,000 or so clones, 86% found once. Specimen: peripheral blood. The source of these receptors is a man in his fifties or sixties with acute or convalescent COVID-19. The CDR3 runs from the conserved cysteine through the conserved F or W. Each record gives: V gene, J gene, D gene, clone size, CDR3 DNA, CDR3 protein. The D gene is left open where the match is weak. Clone size is stated in some rows and not others, as once, few, many or a class when expanded.

TRBV6-2/TRBV6-3	TRBJ1-5	TRBD1	NA	TGTGCCAGCAGTTCGACCGACAGGGCCCCTTATAGCAATCAGCCCCAGCATTTT	CASSSTDRAPYSNQPQHF
TRBV4-3	TRBJ1-1	NA	NA	TGCGCCAGCAGCCAAGAGGTCTCGGGGGGCACTGAAGCTTTCTTT	CASSQEVSGGTEAFF
TRBV13	TRBJ2-3	TRBD1	NA	TGTGCCAGCAGCTCGAACGGTCGGACAGGGGTTGGTACGCAGTATTTT	CASSSNGRTGVGTQYF
TRBV28	TRBJ2-5	TRBD1	NA	TGTGCCAGCAATCAAGACAGGGGAGTGACAGAGACCCAGTACTTC	CASNQDRGVTETQYF
TRBV25-1	TRBJ2-7	NA	NA	TGTGCCAGCAGTGAATTGGACAAGTCCTACGAGCAGTACTTC	CASSELDKSYEQYF
TRBV18	TRBJ2-7	TRBD1	NA	TGTGCCAGCTCACCCACGGGACAGGGTGTCCGGGAGCAGTACTTC	CASSPTGQGVREQYF
TRBV6-5	TRBJ1-1	NA	NA	TGTGCCAGCAGTACCCGTGGGACAACACGCCACCCTTTCTTT	CASSTRGTTRHPFF
TRBV6-5	TRBJ1-1	NA	NA	TGTGCCAGCAATACGGTGAACACTGAAGCTTTCTTT	CASNTVNTEAFF
TRBV9	TRBJ2-2	TRBD2	NA	TGTGCCAGCAGTGGAGCGGGAGTAGACACCGGGGAGCTGTTTTTT	CASSGAGVDTGELFF
TRBV4-3	TRBJ2-3	NA	NA	TGCGCCAGCAGCCGCGACTCAGCAGATACGCAGTATTTT	CASSRDSADTQYF
TRBV19	TRBJ2-7	NA	NA	TGTGCCAGTAGTATGCGGGGCTTTAGCTCCTACGAGCAGTACTTC	CASSMRGFSSYEQYF
TRBV6-5	TRBJ1-1	NA	NA	TGTGCCAGCAGCCGGGGAGGGGGCACTGAAGCTTTCTTT	CASSRGGGTEAFF
TRBV15	TRBJ1-1	TRBD1	NA	TGTGCCACCGCTCGGGACAGTCTCCTCCCTGAAGCTTTCTTT	CATARDSLLPEAFF
TRBV6-2/TRBV6-3	TRBJ2-2	NA	NA	TGTGCCAGCAGTTCTCGGACAAACGGGCGCACCGGGGAGCTGTTTTTT	CASSSRTNGRTGELFF
TRBV29-1	TRBJ2-6	NA	once	TGCAGCGTTGAATCATCTGGGGCCAACGTCCTGACTTTC	CSVESSGANVLTF
TRBV5-1	TRBJ2-7	TRBD2	NA	TGCGCCAGCAGCTTGGACGGACTAGCGGGCTCTGATGGGGAGCAGTACTTC	CASSLDGLAGSDGEQYF
TRBV5-5	TRBJ2-5	TRBD1	NA	TGTGCCAGCAGACTTTGGACAGGGGCCCGGGAGACCCAGTACTTC	CASRLWTGARETQYF
TRBV10-1	TRBJ2-7	TRBD2	NA	TGCGCCAGCAGTGAGTCGGAAGCGGGAGGTCCCCACGAGCAGTACTTC	CASSESEAGGPHEQYF
TRBV5-8	TRBJ1-6	TRBD1	NA	TGTGCCAGCAGCCGAAAAACCCAACGGACAGGGCGGAATTCACCCCTCCACTTT	CASSRKTQRTGRNSPLHF
TRBV6-2/TRBV6-3	TRBJ2-1	TRBD1	NA	TGTGCCAGCAGTAATCGGGACAGGGAGGCGTTCTTC	CASSNRDREAFF
TRBV10-3	TRBJ1-1	NA	few	TGTGCCATCAGAACAGACCCGAACACTGAAGCTTTCTTT	CAIRTDPNTEAFF
TRBV28	TRBJ2-1	TRBD2	NA	TGTGCCAGCAGCAGGACTAGCGCCCTCAATGAGCAGTTCTTC	CASSRTSALNEQFF
TRBV5-1	TRBJ1-2	NA	NA	TGCGCCAGCAGCTTGACCCTCGACAGTGGGGGCTACACCTTC	CASSLTLDSGGYTF
TRBV28	TRBJ1-2	TRBD1	NA	TGTGCCAGCGCCCGCGCTCGGGCAGGGGGCTATGGCTACACCTTC	CASARARAGGYGYTF
TRBV27	TRBJ2-5	TRBD2	NA	TGTGCCAGCAGACGCAACGGGAGGGCCGAGACCCAGTACTTC	CASRRNGRAETQYF
TRBV6-1	TRBJ1-3	NA	NA	TGTGCCAGCAGTGAATTACCGCGAAGCTCTGGAAACACCATATATTTT	CASSELPRSSGNTIYF
TRBV30	TRBJ2-1	TRBD2	NA	TGTGCCTGGAGGGGAGGGCCCACCCTCAATGAGCAGTTCTTC	CAWRGGPTLNEQFF
TRBV6-5	TRBJ1-5	TRBD1	NA	TGTGCCAGCAGTTCCGGACAGGGAACGAAGCCCCAGCATTTT	CASSSGQGTKPQHF
TRBV10-3	TRBJ2-7	TRBD2	NA	TGTGCCATCAGGGGACTAGCGGAGTCCTACGAGCAGTACTTC	CAIRGLAESYEQYF
TRBV12-5	TRBJ2-5	TRBD2	NA	TGTGCTAGTGGTTTGGACTGGACGGGGGGAGAGACCCAGTACTTC	CASGLDWTGGETQYF
TRBV15	TRBJ1-3	TRBD1	many	TGTGCCACCAGCAGAGCGGACAGGGGATCTGGAAACACCATATATTTT	CATSRADRGSGNTIYF
TRBV29-1	TRBJ1-4	TRBD1	NA	TGCAGCGTTGATAGAAATACAGGGGGCTTTGAAAAACTGTTTTTT	CSVDRNTGGFEKLFF
TRBV29-1	TRBJ2-2	TRBD2	NA	TGCAGCGTCCGGCGGGAGGGAGACACCGGGGAGCTGTTTTTT	CSVRREGDTGELFF
TRBV29-1	TRBJ2-7	TRBD1	NA	TGCAGCGTTGGACAGGGGGACTACGAGCAGTACTTC	CSVGQGDYEQYF
TRBV5-1	TRBJ2-7	TRBD1	NA	TGCGCCAGCAGCTTGGTGCCAGGGGGCGAGCAGTACTTC	CASSLVPGGEQYF
TRBV28	TRBJ1-1	TRBD1	few	TGTGCCAGCAGTTTCGCAGGGGGCATGAACACTGAAGCTTTCTTT	CASSFAGGMNTEAFF
TRBV7-2	TRBJ1-4	NA	NA	TGTGCCAGCAGCTTAGCCCCCCCTGCAACTAATGAAAAACTGTTTTTT	CASSLAPPATNEKLFF
TRBV28	TRBJ2-5	TRBD2	NA	TGTGCCAGCCATCGACTAGCGGGAGGCGAGACCCAGTACTTC	CASHRLAGGETQYF
TRBV6-5	TRBJ2-7	NA	NA	TGTGCCAGCAGCAGATCCAGGGAAGGCTACGAGCAGTACTTC	CASSRSREGYEQYF
TRBV6-5	TRBJ2-1	TRBD2	NA	TGTGCCAGCAGGATGGCTAGCGGGAGTCTAAATGAGCAGTTCTTC	CASRMASGSLNEQFF
TRBV15	TRBJ2-7	TRBD1	NA	TGTGCCACCGGGAGGGACAGGGGCTACGAGCAGTACTTC	CATGRDRGYEQYF
TRBV14	TRBJ2-2	NA	NA	TGTGCCAGCAGCCCCCGACCCGGAGTCAACACCGGGGAGCTGTTTTTT	CASSPRPGVNTGELFF
TRBV28	TRBJ2-3	NA	NA	TGTGCCAGCAGCCTCCAGGGCATCCCCATAGATACGCAGTATTTT	CASSLQGIPIDTQYF
TRBV18	TRBJ2-3	NA	once	TGTGCCAGCTCGTTGACTACCACAGATACGCAGTATTTT	CASSLTTTDTQYF
TRBV28	TRBJ1-6	TRBD1	NA	TGTGCCAGCAGCCGACAGGGGTTCTCCTATAATTCACCCCTCCACTTT	CASSRQGFSYNSPLHF
TRBV11-3	TRBJ2-5	TRBD1	NA	TGTGCCAGCAGCCCAAGACAGGGGTCCTACCAAGAGACCCAGTACTTC	CASSPRQGSYQETQYF
TRBV7-9	TRBJ2-1	TRBD2	NA	TGTGCCAGCAGCTTATTTATGGGACTAGCGGGCTCCGGGTACAATGAGCAGTTCTTC	CASSLFMGLAGSGYNEQFF
TRBV7-9	TRBJ2-3	NA	NA	TGTGCCAGCAGCCGCCTCGCAGGCACAGATACGCAGTATTTT	CASSRLAGTDTQYF
TRBV9	TRBJ2-3	TRBD2	NA	TGTGCCAGCAGCGAACTAGCGGAGGCTAGCACAGATACGCAGTATTTT	CASSELAEASTDTQYF
TRBV24-1	TRBJ2-1	TRBD1	once	TGTGCCACCAGTGATTTGGGAAGGACAGGGGAGGGAGAGCAGTTCTTC	CATSDLGRTGEGEQFF
TRBV2	TRBJ1-1	NA	NA	TGTGCCAGCACCCTGGACAGAACGAACACTGAAGCTTTCTTT	CASTLDRTNTEAFF
TRBV2	TRBJ1-5	TRBD1	once	TGTGCCAGCATACGAGACAGGGGGAGCAATCAGCCCCAGCATTTT	CASIRDRGSNQPQHF
TRBV4-2	TRBJ2-3	TRBD1	NA	TGTGCCAGCAGCACCCGGGACAGGCATACAGATACGCAGTATTTT	CASSTRDRHTDTQYF
TRBV12-3/TRBV12-4	TRBJ2-7	NA	NA	TGTGCCAGCAGTCCGGGGACCTACGAGCAGTACTTC	CASSPGTYEQYF
TRBV5-1	TRBJ2-5	TRBD1	NA	TGCGCCAGCAGCTCGGAGGGACAGGCGGTTCGGGCCCAGTACTTC	CASSSEGQAVRAQYF
TRBV5-1	TRBJ2-5	NA	NA	TGCGCCAGCAGCTTGGGAGTGGAGACCCAGTACTTC	CASSLGVETQYF